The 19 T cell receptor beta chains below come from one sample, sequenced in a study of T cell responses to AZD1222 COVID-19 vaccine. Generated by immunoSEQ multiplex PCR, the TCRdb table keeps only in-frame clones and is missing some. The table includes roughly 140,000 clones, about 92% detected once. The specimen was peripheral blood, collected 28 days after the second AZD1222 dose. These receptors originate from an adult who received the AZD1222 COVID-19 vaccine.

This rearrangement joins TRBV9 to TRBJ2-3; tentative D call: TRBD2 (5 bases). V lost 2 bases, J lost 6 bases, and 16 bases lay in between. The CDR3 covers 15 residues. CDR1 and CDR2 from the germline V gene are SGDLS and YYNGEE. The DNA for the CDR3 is TGTGCCAGCAGCGTTAGCATAGCGTTTAGGGATACGCAGTATTTT. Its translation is CASSVSIAFRDTQYF.

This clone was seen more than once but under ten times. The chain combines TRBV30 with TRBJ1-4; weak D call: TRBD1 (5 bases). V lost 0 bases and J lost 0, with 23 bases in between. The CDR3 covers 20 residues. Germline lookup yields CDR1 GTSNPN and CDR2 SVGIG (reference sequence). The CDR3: CAWSVLGGRRVGATNEKLFF. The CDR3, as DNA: TGTGCCTGGAGTGTACTCGGGGGACGGAGGGTCGGTGCAACTAATGAAAAACTGTTTTTT.

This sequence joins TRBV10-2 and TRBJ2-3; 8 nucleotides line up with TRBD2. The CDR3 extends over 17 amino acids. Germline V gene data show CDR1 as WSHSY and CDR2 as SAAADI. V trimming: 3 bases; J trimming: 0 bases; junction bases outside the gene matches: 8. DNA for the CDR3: TGCGCCAGCAGTGATGTGACTAGCGACACCAGCACAGATACGCAGTATTTT. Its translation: CASSDVTSDTSTDTQYF.

This chain's CDR3 is CASSFRLAGGPVEQFF. CDR3 in DNA: TGTGCCAGCAGCTTTCGACTAGCGGGAGGGCCGGTTGAGCAGTTCTTC. J is TRBJ2-1 and V is TRBV7-6; 14 bases map to TRBD2. Germline V lookup: CDR1 SGHVS, CDR2 FNYEAQ. The CDR3 has 16 amino acids. V trimming: 3 bases; J trimming: 9 bases; junction bases outside the gene matches: 7.

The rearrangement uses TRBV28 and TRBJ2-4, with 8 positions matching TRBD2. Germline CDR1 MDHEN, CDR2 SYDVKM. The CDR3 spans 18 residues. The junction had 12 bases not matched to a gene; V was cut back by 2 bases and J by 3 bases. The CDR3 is CASSLGGSGTSFKNIQYF. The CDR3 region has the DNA TGTGCCAGCAGTTTAGGGGGTAGCGGGACGTCATTCAAAAACATTCAGTACTTC. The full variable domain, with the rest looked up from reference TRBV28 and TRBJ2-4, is DVKVTQSSRYLVKRTGEKVFLECVQDMDHENMFWYRQDPGLGLRLIYFSYDVKMKEKGDIPEGYSVSREKKERFSLILESASTNQTSMYLCASSLGGSGTSFKNIQYFGAGTRLSVL.

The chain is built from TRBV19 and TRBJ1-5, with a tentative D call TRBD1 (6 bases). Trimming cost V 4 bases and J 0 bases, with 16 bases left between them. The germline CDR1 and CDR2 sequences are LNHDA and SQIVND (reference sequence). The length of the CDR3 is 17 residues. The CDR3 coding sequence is TGTGCCAGTAGTACCCAAAGGGGGGTAGGTAGCAATCAGCCCCAGCATTTT. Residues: CASSTQRGVGSNQPQHF.

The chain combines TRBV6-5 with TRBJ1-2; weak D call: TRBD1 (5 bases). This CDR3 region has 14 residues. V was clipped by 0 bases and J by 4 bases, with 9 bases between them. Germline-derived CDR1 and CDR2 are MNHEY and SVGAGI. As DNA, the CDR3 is TGTGCCAGCAGTTACTCCGCAGGGATCTATGGCTACACCTTC. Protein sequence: CASSYSAGIYGYTF.

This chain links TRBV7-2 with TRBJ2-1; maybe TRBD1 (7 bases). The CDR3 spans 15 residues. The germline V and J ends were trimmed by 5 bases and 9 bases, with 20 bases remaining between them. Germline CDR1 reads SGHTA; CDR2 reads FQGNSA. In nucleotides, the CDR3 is TGTGCCAGCAGCCCAGGGGGGATTCAGGTGGGTGAGCAGTTCTTC. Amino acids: CASSPGGIQVGEQFF.

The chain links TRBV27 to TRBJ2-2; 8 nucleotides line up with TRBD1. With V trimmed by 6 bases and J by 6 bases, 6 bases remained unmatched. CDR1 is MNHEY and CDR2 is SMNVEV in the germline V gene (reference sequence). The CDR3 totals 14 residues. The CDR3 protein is CASSQGATAGELFF. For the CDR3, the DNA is TGTGCCAGCAGCCAGGGGGCTACGGCCGGGGAGCTGTTTTTT.

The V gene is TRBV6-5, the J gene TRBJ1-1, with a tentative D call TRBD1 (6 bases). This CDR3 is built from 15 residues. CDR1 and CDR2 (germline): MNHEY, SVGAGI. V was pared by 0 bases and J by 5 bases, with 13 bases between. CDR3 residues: CASSYSFQGWTEAFF. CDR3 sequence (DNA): TGTGCCAGCAGTTACTCATTTCAGGGGTGGACTGAAGCTTTCTTT.

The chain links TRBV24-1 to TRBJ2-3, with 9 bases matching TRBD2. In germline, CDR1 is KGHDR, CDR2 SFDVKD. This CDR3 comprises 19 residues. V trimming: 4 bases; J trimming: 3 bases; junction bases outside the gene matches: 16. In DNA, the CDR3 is TGTGCCACCAGTGACCCAAGCGGGGGGCAGGGGATGGGGACAGATACGCAGTATTTT. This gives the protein CATSDPSGGQGMGTDTQYF.

The CDR3 sequence: CASSERGRDRNNSPLHF. DNA of the CDR3: TGTGCCAGTAGTGAGCGAGGCCGGGACAGGAATAATTCACCCCTCCACTTT. The chain links TRBV19 to TRBJ1-6; TRBD1 matches 8 bases. This CDR3 is built from 17 residues. Germline CDR1 reads LNHDA; CDR2 reads SQIVND (reference sequence). J gave up 5 bases and V 5 bases, and 11 bases lay outside the gene matches.

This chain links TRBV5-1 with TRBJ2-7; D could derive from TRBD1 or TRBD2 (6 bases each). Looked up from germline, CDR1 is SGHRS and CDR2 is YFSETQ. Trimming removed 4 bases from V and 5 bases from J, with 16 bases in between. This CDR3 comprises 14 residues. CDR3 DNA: TGCGCCAGCAGCCGGGGGTACAGGGTCCACGAGCAGTACTTC. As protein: CASSRGYRVHEQYF.

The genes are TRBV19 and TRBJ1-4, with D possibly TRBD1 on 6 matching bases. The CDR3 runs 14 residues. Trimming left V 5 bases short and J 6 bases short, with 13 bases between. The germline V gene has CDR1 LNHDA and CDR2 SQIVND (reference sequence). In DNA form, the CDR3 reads TGTGCCAGTAGTGAGACAGGCGCGGATGAAAAACTGTTTTTT. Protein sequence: CASSETGADEKLFF.

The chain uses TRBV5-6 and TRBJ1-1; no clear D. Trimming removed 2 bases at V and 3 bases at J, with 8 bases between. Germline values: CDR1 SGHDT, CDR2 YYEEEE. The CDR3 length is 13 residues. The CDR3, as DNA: TGTGCCAGCAGCTTCCCTCAGTACACTGAAGCTTTCTTT. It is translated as CASSFPQYTEAFF.

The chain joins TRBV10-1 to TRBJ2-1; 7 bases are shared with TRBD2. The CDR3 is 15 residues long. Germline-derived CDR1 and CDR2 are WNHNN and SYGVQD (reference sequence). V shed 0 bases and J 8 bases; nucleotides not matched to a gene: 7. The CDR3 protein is CASSESTGGNDEQFF. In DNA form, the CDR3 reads TGCGCCAGCAGTGAGTCGACGGGGGGTAATGATGAGCAGTTCTTC.

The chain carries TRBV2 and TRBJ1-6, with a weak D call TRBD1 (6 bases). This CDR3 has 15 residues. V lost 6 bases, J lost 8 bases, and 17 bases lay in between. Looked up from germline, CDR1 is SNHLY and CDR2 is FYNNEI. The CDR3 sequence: CASSGTGTRDSPLHF. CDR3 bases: TGTGCCAGCAGCGGCACAGGGACTCGGGATTCACCCCTCCACTTT.

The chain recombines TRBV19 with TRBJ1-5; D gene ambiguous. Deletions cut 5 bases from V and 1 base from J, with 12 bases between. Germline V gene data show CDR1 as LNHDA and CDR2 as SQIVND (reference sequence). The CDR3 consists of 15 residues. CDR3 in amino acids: CASSALARSNQPQHF. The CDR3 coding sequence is TGTGCCAGTAGTGCCCTAGCAAGGAGCAATCAGCCCCAGCATTTT.

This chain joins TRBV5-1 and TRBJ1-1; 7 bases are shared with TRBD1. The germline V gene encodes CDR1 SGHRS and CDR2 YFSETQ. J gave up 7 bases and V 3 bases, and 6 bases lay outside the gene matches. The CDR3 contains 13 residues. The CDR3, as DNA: TGCGCCAGCAGCTCAGGACAGGCGAATGAAGCTTTCTTT. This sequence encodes CASSSGQANEAFF.